A selection of T cell receptor beta chains follows, all from one sample in a study of CD8 T cells in ankylosing spondylitis. A single record per CDR3 protein comes from TCRdb applying MiXCR to the 5' RACE reads. The data contain some 290,000 distinct CDR3 sequences, around 20% of them singletons. The sample taken for sequencing was blood, either unsorted or a sorted T cell fraction (not recorded which). Every receptor here comes from a male donor with ankylosing spondylitis or in good health (not recorded which). The CDR3 runs from the conserved cysteine through the conserved F or W. Each record gives: D gene, clone size, V gene, J gene, CDR3 DNA, CDR3 protein. The D gene is left open where the match is weak. Only some rows state a clone size, as once, few, many or a class for expanded clones.

-	few	TRBV11-2	TRBJ1-1	TGTGCCAGCAGCTTAGATACGGGTTTCTCTGAAGCTTTCTTT	CASSLDTGFSEAFF
-	many	TRBV11-2	TRBJ1-1	TGTGCCAGCAGCGAGACACTTACCCACACTGAAGCTTTCTTT	CASSETLTHTEAFF
TRBD1	few	TRBV10-3	TRBJ1-1	TGTGCCATCAGTGATCTCACAGGGGGCTCTGAAGCTTTCTTT	CAISDLTGGSEAFF
-	-	TRBV28	TRBJ2-2	TGTGCCAGCAGTTTCCGGGACTTCACCGGGGAGCTGTTTTTT	CASSFRDFTGELFF
-	-	TRBV28	TRBJ1-5	TGTGCCAGCAGTTTACAAGGGTTGCGCAATCAGCCCCAGCATTTT	CASSLQGLRNQPQHF
TRBD1	few	TRBV2	TRBJ1-4	TGTGCCAGCCTTACTGACAGGGCTCTTAATGAAAAACTGTTTTTT	CASLTDRALNEKLFF
-	-	TRBV6-2/TRBV6-3	TRBJ1-1	TGTGCCAACAGTTACAGCGGGTTGAACACTGAAGCTTTCTTT	CANSYSGLNTEAFF
-	-	TRBV29-1	TRBJ2-6	TGCAGCGTTGCGGAAACTGACTCTGGGGCCAACGTCCTGACTTTC	CSVAETDSGANVLTF
-	-	TRBV6-2/TRBV6-3	TRBJ2-5	TGTGCCAGCACCCAGGGTGGGAGGAAGACCCAGTACTTC	CASTQGGRKTQYF
TRBD1	-	TRBV20-1	TRBJ1-5	TGCAGTGCTAGGAGGGGGACAGGGAATCAGCCCCAGCATTTT	CSARRGTGNQPQHF
-	-	TRBV9	TRBJ1-1	TGTGCCAGCAGCGTAGGTGGACATTCGAACACTGAAGCTTTCTTT	CASSVGGHSNTEAFF
-	many	TRBV29-1	TRBJ1-1	TGCAGTGGGAGGAACACTGAAGCTTTCTTT	CSGRNTEAFF
TRBD1	many	TRBV20-1	TRBJ1-6	TGCAGTGCTCGCCGACAGGGGTCTAATTCACCCCTCCACTTT	CSARRQGSNSPLHF
-	few	TRBV3-1	TRBJ1-2	TGTGCCAGCAGCCAAAGGGACTATGGCTACACCTTC	CASSQRDYGYTF
-	-	TRBV6-1	TRBJ2-5	TGTGCCAGCAGCCAGTCGGCTCGCGGTCAAGAGACCCAGTACTTC	CASSQSARGQETQYF
-	-	TRBV21-1	TRBJ1-6	TGTGCCAGCAGCAAGGGCAGGGAATCGACCTATAATTCACCCCTCCACTTT	CASSKGRESTYNSPLHF
TRBD2	-	TRBV12-3/TRBV12-4	TRBJ2-3	TGTGCCAGCAGTTTACCGACTAGCGCTAGCACAGATACGCAGTATTTT	CASSLPTSASTDTQYF
TRBD1	-	TRBV7-2	TRBJ1-2	TGTGCCAGCAACAAGGGGGCTTCCGGAGGCTACACCTTC	CASNKGASGGYTF
TRBD2	few	TRBV7-6	TRBJ2-2	TGTGCCAGCAGCATTCGGACTAGCGGGGTTACCGGGGAGCTGTTTTTT	CASSIRTSGVTGELFF